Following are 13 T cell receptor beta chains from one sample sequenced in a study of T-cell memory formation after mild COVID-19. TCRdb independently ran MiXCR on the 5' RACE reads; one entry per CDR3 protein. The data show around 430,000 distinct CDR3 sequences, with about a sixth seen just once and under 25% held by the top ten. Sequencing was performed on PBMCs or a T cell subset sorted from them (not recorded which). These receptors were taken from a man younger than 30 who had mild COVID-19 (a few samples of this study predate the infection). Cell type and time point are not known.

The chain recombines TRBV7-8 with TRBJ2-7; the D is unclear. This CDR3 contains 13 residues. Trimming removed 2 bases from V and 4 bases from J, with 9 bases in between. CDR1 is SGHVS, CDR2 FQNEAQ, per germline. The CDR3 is CASSLRSRYEQYF. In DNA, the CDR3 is TGTGCCAGCAGCTTAAGGTCGCGTTACGAGCAGTACTTC.

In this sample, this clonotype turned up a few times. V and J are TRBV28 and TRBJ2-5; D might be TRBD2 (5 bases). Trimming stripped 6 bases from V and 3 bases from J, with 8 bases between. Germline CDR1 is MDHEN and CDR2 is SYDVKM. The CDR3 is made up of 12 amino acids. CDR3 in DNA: TGTGCCAGCAGCTCGGGGAAAGAGACCCAGTACTTC. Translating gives CASSSGKETQYF.

CDR3 sequence: CASSPETPGAGLVGKLFF. The CDR3 bases are TGCGCCAGCAGCCCCGAAACTCCGGGAGCGGGGTTGGTTGGGAAACTGTTTTTT. The chain has TRBV5-1 and TRBJ1-4; D remains unclear. The CDR3 consists of 18 residues. The germline CDR1 and CDR2 sequences are SGHRS and YFSETQ. Deletions cut 4 bases from V and 11 bases from J, with 30 bases between.

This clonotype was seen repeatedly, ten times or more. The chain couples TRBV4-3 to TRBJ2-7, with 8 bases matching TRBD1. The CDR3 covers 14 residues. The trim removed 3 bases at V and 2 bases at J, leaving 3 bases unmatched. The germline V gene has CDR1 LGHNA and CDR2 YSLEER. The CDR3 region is CASSQGQAPYEQYF. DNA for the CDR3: TGCGCCAGCAGCCAGGGACAGGCCCCCTACGAGCAGTACTTC.

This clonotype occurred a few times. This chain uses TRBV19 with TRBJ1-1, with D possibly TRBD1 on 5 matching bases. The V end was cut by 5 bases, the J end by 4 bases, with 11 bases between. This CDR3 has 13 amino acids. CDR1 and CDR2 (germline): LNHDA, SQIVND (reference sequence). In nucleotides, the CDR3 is TGTGCCAGTAGTGCGGGGGATTTCACTGAAGCTTTCTTT. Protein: CASSAGDFTEAFF.

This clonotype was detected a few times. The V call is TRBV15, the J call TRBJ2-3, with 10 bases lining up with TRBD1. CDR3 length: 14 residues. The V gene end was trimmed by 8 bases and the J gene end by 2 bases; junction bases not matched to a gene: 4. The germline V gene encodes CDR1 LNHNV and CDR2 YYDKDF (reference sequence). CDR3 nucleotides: TGTGCCACCGGGGGACAGGGGCTCACAGATACGCAGTATTTT. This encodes CATGGQGLTDTQYF.

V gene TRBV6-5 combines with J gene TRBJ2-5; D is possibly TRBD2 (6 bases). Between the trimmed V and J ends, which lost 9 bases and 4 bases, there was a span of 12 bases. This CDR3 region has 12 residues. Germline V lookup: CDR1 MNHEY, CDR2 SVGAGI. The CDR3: CASRGFGETQYF. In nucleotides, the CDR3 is TGTGCCAGTCGGGGGTTCGGAGAGACCCAGTACTTC.

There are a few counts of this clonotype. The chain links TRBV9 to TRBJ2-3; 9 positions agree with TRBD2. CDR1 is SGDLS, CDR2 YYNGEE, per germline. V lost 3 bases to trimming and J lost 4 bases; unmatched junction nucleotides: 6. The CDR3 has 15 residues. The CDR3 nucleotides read TGTGCCAGCAGCGCGCGTAGCGGGGGTCCAGATACGCAGTATTTT. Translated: CASSARSGGPDTQYF.

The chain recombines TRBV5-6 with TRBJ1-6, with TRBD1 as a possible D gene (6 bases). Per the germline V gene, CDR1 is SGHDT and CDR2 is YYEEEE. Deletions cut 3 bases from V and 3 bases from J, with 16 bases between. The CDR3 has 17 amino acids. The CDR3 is CASSYPLTGDYNSPLHF. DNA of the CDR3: TGTGCCAGCAGCTATCCCCTGACAGGAGACTATAATTCACCCCTCCACTTT. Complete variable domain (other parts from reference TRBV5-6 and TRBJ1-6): DAGVTQSPTHLIKTRGQQVTLRCSPKSGHDTVSWYQQALGQGPQFIFQYYEEEERQRGNFPDRFSGHQFPNYSSELNVNALLLGDSALYLCASSYPLTGDYNSPLHFGNGTRLTVT.

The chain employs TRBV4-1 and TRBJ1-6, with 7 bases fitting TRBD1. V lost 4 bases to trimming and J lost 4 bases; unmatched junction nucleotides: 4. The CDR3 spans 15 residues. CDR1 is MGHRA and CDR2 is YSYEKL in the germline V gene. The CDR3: CASSPGQTYNSPLHF. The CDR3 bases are TGCGCCAGCAGCCCGGGACAGACATATAATTCACCCCTCCACTTT.

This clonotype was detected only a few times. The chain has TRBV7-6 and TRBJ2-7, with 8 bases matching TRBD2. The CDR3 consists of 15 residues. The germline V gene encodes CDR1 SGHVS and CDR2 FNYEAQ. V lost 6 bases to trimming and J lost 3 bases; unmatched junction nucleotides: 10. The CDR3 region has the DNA TGTGCCAGCAGTCCCGGGACTAGACCTGACTACGAGCAGTACTTC. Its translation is CASSPGTRPDYEQYF.

The CDR3 bases are TGCGCCAGCAGCTTGGACGGCAGTAACTATGGCTACACCTTC. This encodes CASSLDGSNYGYTF. The V gene is TRBV5-1, the J gene TRBJ1-2, with D uncertain. Looked up from germline, CDR1 is SGHRS and CDR2 is YFSETQ. CDR3 length: 14 residues. Trimming pared 0 bases from V and 1 base from J, leaving 7 bases between.

The CDR3 sequence is CASSPLLAGGTDTQYF. CDR3 DNA sequence: TGTGCCAGCTCACCACTGCTAGCGGGGGGAACAGATACGCAGTATTTT. V and J are TRBV18 and TRBJ2-3, with 11 bases aligning to TRBD2. The germline V gene has CDR1 KGHSH and CDR2 LQKENI. Trimming at V came to 1 base and at J to 3 bases, leaving 3 bases not matched to a gene. CDR3 length: 16 residues.